These 31 T cell receptor beta chains came from one sample sequenced in a study of blood T cell repertoires in COVID-19. TCRdb keeps only in-frame clones here, not all; method: immunoSEQ multiplex PCR. Of around 130,000 clones listed, roughly 84% are singletons. The sequencing input was peripheral blood. Receptors were obtained from a man younger than 40 with COVID-19, enrolled during active disease.

The rearrangement uses TRBV6-2 or TRBV6-3 and TRBJ2-7; 10 bases fit TRBD1. After removal of 4 bases from V and 3 bases from J, the junction contained 3 bases not matched to a gene. This CDR3 is built from 14 residues. The V gene's germline CDR1 is MNHEY and CDR2 SVGEGT. The CDR3 is CASSFRTGGYEQYF. Written as DNA, the CDR3 is TGTGCCAGCAGTTTCCGGACAGGGGGCTACGAGCAGTACTTC.

The chain is built from TRBV19 and TRBJ1-5; 7 bases fit TRBD1. The ends lost 5 bases at V and 0 bases at J; junction bases unmatched: 13. Per germline, CDR1 LNHDA and CDR2 SQIVND (reference sequence). The CDR3 runs to 18 residues. CDR3 region: CASSETGTAFYSNQPQHF. DNA for the CDR3: TGTGCCAGTAGTGAAACCGGGACAGCGTTTTATAGCAATCAGCCCCAGCATTTT.

On this clone itself: Other DNA sequences in the same sample also yield this CDR3. The genes are TRBV2 and TRBJ1-5; no clear D. Per the germline V gene, CDR1 is SNHLY and CDR2 is FYNNEI. Deletions cut 3 bases from V and 2 bases from J, with 5 bases between. This CDR3 spans 13 amino acids. The CDR3 sequence is CASSEIGNQPQHF. The CDR3 coding sequence is TGTGCCAGCAGTGAGATAGGCAATCAGCCCCAGCATTTT.

The rearrangement joins TRBV9 to TRBJ2-7; 7 bases map to TRBD2. Trimming took 4 bases from V and 2 from J; bases not matched to a gene: 9. The CDR3 contains 15 residues. Per the germline V gene, CDR1 is SGDLS and CDR2 is YYNGEE. CDR3 sequence reads: CASSPRGDYTYEQYF. Here the CDR3 DNA reads TGTGCCAGCAGCCCAAGAGGGGACTATACCTACGAGCAGTACTTC.

CDR3 DNA sequence: TGTGCCACGAGGCTAATAGCGGGAGTGAATGAGCAGTTCTTC. The encoded protein is CATRLIAGVNEQFF. The V call is TRBV6-5, the J call TRBJ2-1; TRBD2 aligns across 9 bases. The germline gives CDR1 MNHEY, CDR2 SVGAGI. V shed 10 bases and J 7 bases; nucleotides not matched to a gene: 11. The CDR3 extends over 14 amino acids.

The chain links TRBV19 to TRBJ1-1; a weak D match, TRBD1 (6 bases). V lost 4 bases and J 6 bases, leaving 15 bases between the germline ends. The V gene's germline CDR1 is LNHDA and CDR2 SQIVND (reference sequence). CDR3 length: 14 residues. The CDR3 loop is CASSTFIQGPEAFF. Written as DNA, the CDR3 is TGTGCCAGTAGTACATTCATACAGGGACCTGAAGCTTTCTTT.

The chain couples TRBV24-1 to TRBJ2-1; 11 positions agree with TRBD1. The CDR3 spans 15 residues. Trimming removed 4 bases from V and 6 bases from J; junction bases left unmatched: 4. CDR1 and CDR2 (germline): KGHDR, SFDVKD. As DNA, the CDR3 is TGTGCCACCAGTGACCGGGACAGGGGGGGCAATGAGCAGTTCTTC. It specifies CATSDRDRGGNEQFF.

This chain joins TRBV24-1 and TRBJ2-1, with 14 bases that match TRBD2. This CDR3 region has 18 residues. From germline, CDR1 is KGHDR and CDR2 SFDVKD. The V segment lost 9 bases and the J segment 4 bases; nucleotides outside the gene matches: 13. CDR3: CATHGLAGGQSAYNEQFF. CDR3 DNA sequence: TGTGCCACCCATGGACTAGCGGGAGGACAAAGCGCTTACAATGAGCAGTTCTTC.

The V gene is TRBV2, the J gene TRBJ1-3; 10 bases line up with TRBD1. Germline CDR1 is SNHLY and CDR2 is FYNNEI. V gave up 3 bases and J gave up 1 base; unmatched junction bases: 3. The CDR3 runs to 16 residues. This CDR3 is CASSDPGQGSGNTIYF. CDR3 nucleotide sequence: TGTGCCAGCAGTGACCCGGGACAGGGGTCTGGAAACACCATATATTTT.

The gene calls are TRBV20-1 and TRBJ1-1, with TRBD1 as a possible D gene (5 bases). The CDR3 length is 14 residues. With 3 bases removed from V and 0 bases from J, the gap between germline ends came to 11 bases. Per the germline V gene, CDR1 is DFQATT and CDR2 is SNEGSKA (reference sequence). The CDR3 region has the DNA TGCAGTGCTAGTAGGGGCCAGTTGAACACTGAAGCTTTCTTT. Residues: CSASRGQLNTEAFF.

The chain uses TRBV2 and TRBJ1-2, with D tentatively TRBD1 (5 bases). Trimming stripped 7 bases from V and 3 bases from J, with 21 bases between. The CDR3 consists of 16 residues. Germline V gene lookup returns CDR1 SNHLY and CDR2 FYNNEI. This CDR3 is CASIIPGQGVYYGYTF. CDR3 coding DNA: TGTGCCAGCATCATTCCAGGGCAAGGGGTTTACTATGGCTACACCTTC.

The V call is TRBV11-2, the J call TRBJ2-7; 7 positions match TRBD1. From germline, CDR1 is SGHAT and CDR2 FQNNGV. The CDR3 has 15 residues. V shed 3 bases, J shed 7 bases, and the junction held 12 bases outside the gene matches. The CDR3 nucleotides read TGTGCCAGCAGCTTCCAGTCGACAGGGCCCTCTGAGCAGTACTTC. This encodes CASSFQSTGPSEQYF.

The V gene is TRBV5-1, the J gene TRBJ2-1; TRBD2 aligns across 16 bases. The V gene end was trimmed by 2 bases and the J gene end by 9 bases; junction bases not matched to a gene: 8. The CDR3 is 17 residues long. The V gene's germline CDR1 is SGHRS and CDR2 YFSETQ. In nucleotides, the CDR3 is TGCGCCAGCAGCTTCACCGGGACTAGCGGGAGGGCCGCTGAGCAGTTCTTC. Translation gives CASSFTGTSGRAAEQFF.

The V gene is TRBV25-1, the J gene TRBJ2-1; 16 bases line up with TRBD2. The CDR3 totals 18 residues. The germline V gene encodes CDR1 MGHDK and CDR2 SYGVNS. The ends lost 5 bases at V and 3 bases at J; junction bases unmatched: 7. The CDR3 region is CASSPGTSGRALYNEQFF. DNA for the CDR3: TGTGCCAGCAGTCCCGGGACTAGCGGGAGGGCCCTCTACAATGAGCAGTTCTTC.

This chain uses TRBV28 with TRBJ1-1, with 10 bases that match TRBD1. Germline CDR1 is MDHEN and CDR2 is SYDVKM. The CDR3 runs to 15 residues. Unmatched junction bases numbered 10, after V lost 6 bases and J lost 6 bases. The CDR3 DNA reads as TGTGCCAGCAGCTCGCGACAGGGGGCGGCCTCTGAAGCTTTCTTT. Amino acid sequence: CASSSRQGAASEAFF.

The chain joins TRBV28 to TRBJ2-1; 9 nucleotides line up with TRBD2. This CDR3 contains 13 residues. With V trimmed by 3 bases and J by 7 bases, 1 base remained unmatched. Looked up from germline, CDR1 is MDHEN and CDR2 is SYDVKM. The CDR3 here is CASSLTSGNEQFF. In DNA form, the CDR3 reads TGTGCCAGCAGTTTGACTAGCGGAAATGAGCAGTTCTTC.

V usage is TRBV7-9 and J usage is TRBJ2-3; no clear D. Germline V gene data show CDR1 as SEHNR and CDR2 as FQNEAQ (reference sequence). The CDR3 is 15 residues long. Trimming took 3 bases from V and 5 from J, leaving 15 bases between them. This CDR3 is CASSFRLSNLDTQYF. In DNA, the CDR3 is TGTGCCAGCAGCTTCCGTTTAAGCAACCTAGATACGCAGTATTTT.

The chain joins TRBV29-1 to TRBJ1-2; no definite D call. This CDR3 has 14 residues. V lost 5 bases, J lost 5 bases, and 18 bases lay in between. Germline CDR1 is SQVTM and CDR2 is ANQGSEA. As DNA, the CDR3 is TGCAGCGTTCTAGATCGCCAGAAGGTGTATGGCTACACCTTC. Translated: CSVLDRQKVYGYTF.

The rearrangement joins TRBV2 to TRBJ2-7; 8 nucleotides match TRBD1. Germline CDR1 reads SNHLY; CDR2 reads FYNNEI. The V gene end was trimmed by 7 bases and the J gene end by 2 bases; junction bases not matched to a gene: 10. The CDR3 has 15 amino acids. CDR3 DNA sequence: TGTGCCAGCAATCTCGGACAGGGCGAACCCTACGAGCAGTACTTC. Its translation is CASNLGQGEPYEQYF.

The chain joins TRBV3-1 (or the pseudogene TRBV3-2) to TRBJ2-2, with 12 bases that match TRBD2. V was pared by 4 bases and J by 5 bases, with 2 bases of the junction left unmatched. Germline V gene sequence: CDR1 LGHDT, CDR2 YNNKEL (reference sequence). The CDR3 runs to 15 residues. The CDR3 protein is CASSPGTSGTGELFF. In nucleotides, the CDR3 is TGTGCCAGCAGCCCCGGGACTAGCGGGACCGGGGAGCTGTTTTTT.

This chain links TRBV7-3 with TRBJ2-2, with 8 bases identical to TRBD2. V shed 5 bases and J 5 bases; nucleotides not matched to a gene: 4. This CDR3 has 14 amino acids. Germline V gene data show CDR1 as SGHTA and CDR2 as FQGTGA. Here the CDR3 reads CASSPGGRTGELFF. The CDR3 DNA reads as TGTGCCAGCAGCCCGGGGGGGCGGACCGGGGAGCTGTTTTTT.

The chain has TRBV6-5 and TRBJ1-1, with TRBD1 identical over 7 bases. In germline, CDR1 is MNHEY, CDR2 SVGAGI. Trimming removed 6 bases from V and 0 bases from J; junction bases left unmatched: 7. This CDR3 spans 15 amino acids. CDR3 bases: TGTGCCAGCAGGGGGACAGAAACTATGAACACTGAAGCTTTCTTT. Encoded protein: CASRGTETMNTEAFF.

The chain is built from TRBV5-1 and TRBJ1-1, with TRBD1 as a possible D gene (6 bases). CDR1 is SGHRS, CDR2 YFSETQ, per germline. Trimming took off 0 bases at V and 5 bases at J, with 14 bases between the two ends. This CDR3 has 15 amino acids. In DNA form, the CDR3 reads TGCGCCAGCAGCTTGGGGGCAGGGGCGTTGACTGAAGCTTTCTTT. Translating gives CASSLGAGALTEAFF.

A single count supports this clone. CDR3: CASSVASGRGNTDTQYF. CDR3 DNA: TGTGCCAGCAGCGTAGCGAGCGGGAGGGGTAACACAGATACGCAGTATTTT. The chain combines TRBV9 with TRBJ2-3; 10 bases line up with TRBD2. CDR3 length: 17 residues. Unmatched junction bases numbered 6, after V lost 0 bases and J lost 2 bases. Germline V gene sequence: CDR1 SGDLS, CDR2 YYNGEE.

V usage is TRBV12-3 or TRBV12-4 and J usage is TRBJ2-3, with D unclear. Trimming pared 5 bases from V and 3 bases from J, leaving 3 bases between. This CDR3 contains 11 residues. CDR3 sequence: CASSQTDTQYF. The CDR3 DNA sequence: TGTGCCAGCAGTCAAACAGATACGCAGTATTTT.

The rearrangement links TRBV7-8 to TRBJ2-1; 15 nucleotides align to TRBD2. CDR3 size: 16 residues. The V and J ends lost 7 bases and 8 bases, in that order; junction bases with no gene match: 9. Germline V gives CDR1 SGHVS, CDR2 FQNEAQ. The CDR3 here is CASTLKGLAGGDEQFF. The CDR3 DNA is TGTGCCAGCACCCTAAAGGGACTAGCGGGAGGAGATGAGCAGTTCTTC.

The genes are TRBV14 and TRBJ1-5; TRBD1 is a possible D gene (5 bases). The CDR3 sequence is 15 residues long. V was clipped by 3 bases and J by 2 bases, with 11 bases between them. Germline CDR1 and CDR2: SGHDN and FVKESK. In nucleotides, the CDR3 is TGTGCCAGCAGCCACTTAGACAGCGGCAATCAGCCCCAGCATTTT. Translated: CASSHLDSGNQPQHF.

The chain employs TRBV29-1 and TRBJ2-1; 9 bases map to TRBD2. Germline CDR1 is SQVTM and CDR2 is ANQGSEA. This CDR3 region has 13 residues. After removal of 6 bases from V and 5 bases from J, the junction contained 5 bases not matched to a gene. The CDR3 here is CSVGLAGNNEQFF. The CDR3 nucleotides are TGCAGCGTCGGGCTAGCGGGGAACAATGAGCAGTTCTTC.

The V call is TRBV11-2, the J call TRBJ1-2; no definite D call. In germline, CDR1 is SGHAT, CDR2 FQNNGV. The CDR3 runs to 13 residues. V was shortened by 1 base and J by 3 bases, with 6 bases between the two germline ends. The CDR3 reads CASSLVADYGYTF. For the CDR3, the DNA is TGTGCCAGCAGCTTAGTGGCAGACTATGGCTACACCTTC. Full variable domain (outside the CDR3, taken from reference TRBV11-2 and TRBJ1-2): EAGVAQSPRYKIIEKRQSVAFWCNPISGHATLYWYQQILGQGPKLLIQFQNNGVVDDSQLPKDRFSAERLKGVDSTLKIQPAKLEDSAVYLCASSLVADYGYTFGSGTRLTVV.

The V gene is TRBV6-2 or TRBV6-3, the J gene TRBJ2-1; 8 bases fit TRBD2. The J segment lost 0 bases and the V segment lost 6 bases, leaving 7 bases of the junction unmatched. Germline V gene sequence: CDR1 MNHEY, CDR2 SVGEGT. This CDR3 has 16 residues. The CDR3 DNA sequence: TGTGCCAGCAGCTTACTAGCGGCAAGCTCCTACAATGAGCAGTTCTTC. It translates to CASSLLAASSYNEQFF.

This rearrangement joins TRBV3-1 (or the pseudogene TRBV3-2) to TRBJ2-3; 16 positions match TRBD2. This CDR3 is built from 19 residues. CDR1 is LGHDT, CDR2 YNNKEL, per germline (reference sequence). V was pared by 1 base and J by 3 bases, with 7 bases of the junction left unmatched. The CDR3 DNA sequence: TGTGCCAGCAGCCAAGTCCCGGGACTAGCGGGAGGGCAAACAGATACGCAGTATTTT. Translating gives CASSQVPGLAGGQTDTQYF.